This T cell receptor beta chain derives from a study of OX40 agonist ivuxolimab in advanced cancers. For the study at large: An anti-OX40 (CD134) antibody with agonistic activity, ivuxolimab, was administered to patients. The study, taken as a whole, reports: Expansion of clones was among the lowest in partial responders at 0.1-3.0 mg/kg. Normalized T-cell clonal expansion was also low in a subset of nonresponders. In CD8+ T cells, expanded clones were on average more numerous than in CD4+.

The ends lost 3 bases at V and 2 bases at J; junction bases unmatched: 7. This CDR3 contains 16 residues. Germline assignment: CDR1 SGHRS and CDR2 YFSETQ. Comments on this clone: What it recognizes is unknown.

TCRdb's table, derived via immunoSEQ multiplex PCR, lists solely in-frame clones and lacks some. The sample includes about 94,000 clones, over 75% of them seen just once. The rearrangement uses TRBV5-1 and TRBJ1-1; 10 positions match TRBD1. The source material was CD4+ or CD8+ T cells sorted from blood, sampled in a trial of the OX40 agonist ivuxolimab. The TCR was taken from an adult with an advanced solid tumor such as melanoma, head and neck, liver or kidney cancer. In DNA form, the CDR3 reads TGCGCCAGCAGCTCGGGACAGGGGCATGGTAACACTGAAGCTTTCTTT. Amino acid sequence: CASSSGQGHGNTEAFF.